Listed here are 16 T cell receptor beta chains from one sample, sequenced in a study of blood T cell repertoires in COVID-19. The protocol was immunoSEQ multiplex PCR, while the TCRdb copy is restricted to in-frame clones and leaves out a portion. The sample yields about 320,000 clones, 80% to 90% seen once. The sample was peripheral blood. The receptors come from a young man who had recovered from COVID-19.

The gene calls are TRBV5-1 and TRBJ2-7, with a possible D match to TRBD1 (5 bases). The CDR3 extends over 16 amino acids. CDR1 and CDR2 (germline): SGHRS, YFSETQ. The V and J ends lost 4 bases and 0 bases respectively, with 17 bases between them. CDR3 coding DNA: TGCGCCAGCAGCCCCTGGGGCTTCTCCGGCTCCTACGAGCAGTACTTC. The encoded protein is CASSPWGFSGSYEQYF.

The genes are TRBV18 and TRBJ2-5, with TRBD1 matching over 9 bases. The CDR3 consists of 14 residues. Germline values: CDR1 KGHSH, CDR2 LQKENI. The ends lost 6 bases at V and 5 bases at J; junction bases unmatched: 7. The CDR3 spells CASSGQGAGETQYF. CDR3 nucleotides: TGTGCCAGCTCGGGACAGGGTGCCGGGGAGACCCAGTACTTC.

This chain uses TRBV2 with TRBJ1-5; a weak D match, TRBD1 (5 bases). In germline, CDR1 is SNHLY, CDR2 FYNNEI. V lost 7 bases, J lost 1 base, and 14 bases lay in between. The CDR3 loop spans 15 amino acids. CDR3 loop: CASTQTVLSNQPQHF. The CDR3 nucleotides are TGTGCCAGCACCCAGACAGTTTTAAGCAATCAGCCCCAGCATTTT.

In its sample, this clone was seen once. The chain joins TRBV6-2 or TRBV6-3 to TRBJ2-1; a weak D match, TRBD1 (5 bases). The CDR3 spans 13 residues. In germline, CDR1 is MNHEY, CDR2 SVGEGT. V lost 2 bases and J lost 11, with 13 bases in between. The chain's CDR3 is CASSYDPDNKQFF. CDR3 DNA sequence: TGTGCCAGCAGTTACGATCCGGACAACAAGCAGTTCTTC.

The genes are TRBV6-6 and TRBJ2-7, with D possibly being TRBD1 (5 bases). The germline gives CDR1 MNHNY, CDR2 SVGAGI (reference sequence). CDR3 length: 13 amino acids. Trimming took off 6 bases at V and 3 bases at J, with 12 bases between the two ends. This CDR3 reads CASSQGAYYEQYF. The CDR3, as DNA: TGTGCCAGCAGCCAAGGGGCCTACTACGAGCAGTACTTC.

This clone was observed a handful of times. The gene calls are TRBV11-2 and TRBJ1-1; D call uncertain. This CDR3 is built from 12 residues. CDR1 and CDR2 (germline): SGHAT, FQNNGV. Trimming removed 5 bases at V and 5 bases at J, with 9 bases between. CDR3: CASSEGGTEAFF. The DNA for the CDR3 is TGTGCCAGCAGCGAAGGCGGAACTGAAGCTTTCTTT.

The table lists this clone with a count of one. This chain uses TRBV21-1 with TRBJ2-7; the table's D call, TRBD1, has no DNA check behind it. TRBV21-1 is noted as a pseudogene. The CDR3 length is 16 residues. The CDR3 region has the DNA TGTGCCAGCAGCAAACCTCAGGGTCCACTACGGTACGAGCAGTACTTC. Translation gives CASSKPQGPLRYEQYF.

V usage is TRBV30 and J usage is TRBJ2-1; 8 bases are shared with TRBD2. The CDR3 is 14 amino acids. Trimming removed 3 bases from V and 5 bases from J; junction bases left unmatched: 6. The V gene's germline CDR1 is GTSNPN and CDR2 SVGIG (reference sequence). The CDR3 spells CAWSQTSDHNEQFF. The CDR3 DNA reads TGTGCCTGGAGCCAGACTAGCGATCACAATGAGCAGTTCTTC.

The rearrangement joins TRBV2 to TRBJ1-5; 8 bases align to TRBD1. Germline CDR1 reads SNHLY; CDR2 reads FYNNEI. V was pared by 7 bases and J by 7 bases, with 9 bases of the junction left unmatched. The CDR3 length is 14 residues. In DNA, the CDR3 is TGTGCCAGCATGTCAGGACAGGGTAGACAGCCCCAGCATTTT. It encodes CASMSGQGRQPQHF.

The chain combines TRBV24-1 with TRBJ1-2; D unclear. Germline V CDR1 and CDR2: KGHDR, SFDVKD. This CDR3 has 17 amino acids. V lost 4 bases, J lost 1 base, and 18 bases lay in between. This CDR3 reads CATSEYPRDSYNYGYTF. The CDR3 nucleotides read TGTGCCACCAGTGAATACCCTAGAGATTCCTATAACTATGGCTACACCTTC.

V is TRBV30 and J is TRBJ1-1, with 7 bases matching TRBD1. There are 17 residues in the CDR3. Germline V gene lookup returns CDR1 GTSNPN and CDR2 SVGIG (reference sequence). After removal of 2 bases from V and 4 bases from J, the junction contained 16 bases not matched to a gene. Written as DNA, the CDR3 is TGTGCCTGGAGTACGCCGCGACAGGGCTTATGGACCACTGAAGCTTTCTTT. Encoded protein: CAWSTPRQGLWTTEAFF.

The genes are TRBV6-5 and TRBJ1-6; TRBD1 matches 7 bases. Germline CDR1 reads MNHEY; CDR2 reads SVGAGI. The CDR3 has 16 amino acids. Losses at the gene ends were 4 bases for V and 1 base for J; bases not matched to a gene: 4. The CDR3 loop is CASSLKGASYNSPLHF. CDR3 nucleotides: TGTGCCAGCAGTTTGAAGGGGGCATCCTATAATTCACCCCTCCACTTT.

The CDR3 DNA is TGTGCCAGCTCATCTACTCGCAACAATGAGCAGTTCTTC. This gives the protein CASSSTRNNEQFF. This chain joins TRBV18 and TRBJ2-1; the D is unclear. The V gene's germline CDR1 is KGHSH and CDR2 LQKENI. V was shortened by 5 bases and J by 5 bases, with 10 bases between the two germline ends. CDR3 size: 13 residues.

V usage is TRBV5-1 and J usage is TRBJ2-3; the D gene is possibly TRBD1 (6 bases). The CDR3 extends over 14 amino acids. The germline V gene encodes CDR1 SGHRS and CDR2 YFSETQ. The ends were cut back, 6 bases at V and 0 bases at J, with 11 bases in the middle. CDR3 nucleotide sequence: TGCGCCAGCACGGACAGTGGCAGCACAGATACGCAGTATTTT. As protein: CASTDSGSTDTQYF. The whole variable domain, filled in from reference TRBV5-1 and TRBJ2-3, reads KAGVTQTPRYLIKTRGQQVTLSCSPISGHRSVSWYQQTPGQGLQFLFEYFSETQRNKGNFPGRFSGRQFSNSRSEMNVSTLELGDSALYLCASTDSGSTDTQYFGPGTRLTVL.

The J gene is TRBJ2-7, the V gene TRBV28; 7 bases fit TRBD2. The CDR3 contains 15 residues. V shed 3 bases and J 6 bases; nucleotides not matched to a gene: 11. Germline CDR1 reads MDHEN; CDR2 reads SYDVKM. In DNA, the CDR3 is TGTGCCAGCAGTTTCCAGACTAGCCAAGTCGTCGAGCAGTACTTC. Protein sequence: CASSFQTSQVVEQYF.

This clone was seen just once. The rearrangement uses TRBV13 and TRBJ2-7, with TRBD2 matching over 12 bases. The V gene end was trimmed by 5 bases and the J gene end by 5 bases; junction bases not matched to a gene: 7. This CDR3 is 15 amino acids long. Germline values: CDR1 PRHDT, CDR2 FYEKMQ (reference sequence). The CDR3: CASSMRTSGADEQYF. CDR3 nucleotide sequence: TGTGCCAGCAGCATGAGGACTAGCGGGGCTGACGAGCAGTACTTC.